This T cell receptor beta chain originates from a study of shared clonotypes between healthy human individuals. Germline V gene lookup returns CDR1 LNHNV and CDR2 YYDKDF (reference sequence). This CDR3 is 16 amino acids long. Trimming cost V 1 base and J 6 bases; bases outside gene matches: 5. The data were produced by immunoSEQ multiplex PCR, yet TCRdb's version contains in-frame clones alone and is incomplete. In the table there are some 320,000 clones, about nine tenths of which are singletons. This sequence joins TRBV15 and TRBJ1-4; 10 nucleotides match TRBD1. The specimen was memory CD8+ T cells sorted from blood. Subset reported: CD45RO+ cells pooled with CCR7-negative TemRA cells. The sequence came from a man in his late teens or twenties in good health. Here the CDR3 reads CATSRGVTGGDEKLFF. Here the CDR3 DNA reads TGTGCCACCAGCAGAGGAGTGACAGGGGGCGATGAAAAACTGTTTTTT. The whole variable domain, filled in from reference TRBV15 and TRBJ1-4, reads DAMVIQNPRYQVTQFGKPVTLSCSQTLNHNVMYWYQQKSSQAPKLLFHYYDKDFNNEADTPDNFQSRRPNTSFCFLDIRSPGLGDTAMYLCATSRGVTGGDEKLFFGSGTQLSVL.